The present T cell receptor (beta chain) was sequenced within a study of T cell responses to AZD1222 COVID-19 vaccine. Measured with immunoSEQ multiplex PCR; TCRdb has only the in-frame clones, and not every one. The sample holds 110,000 to 150,000 clones, around 93% seen once. This CDR3 is 14 amino acids long. Trimming cost V 1 base and J 5 bases, with 9 bases left between them. The germline CDR1 and CDR2 sequences are MDHEN and SYDVKM. The receptor comes from an adult who received the AZD1222 COVID-19 vaccine. The rearrangement uses TRBV28 and TRBJ1-5; D unresolved. The specimen comprised peripheral blood, sampled 28 days after the second AZD1222 dose. The CDR3 nucleotides read TGTGCCAGCAGTTTATTCGGAGGCCATCAGCCCCAGCATTTT. This gives the protein CASSLFGGHQPQHF.